The clone carrying this TCR beta chain was detected many times. Its target is not known. The data belong to a study of molecular identifiers for immune sequencing clone quantification. The germline V gene has CDR1 LNHDA and CDR2 SQIVND (reference sequence). Trimming took 4 bases from V and 2 from J; bases not matched to a gene: 9. The CDR3 sequence is 17 residues long. Study-wide results and caveats: In cases of identical TCR molecules sharing a barcode, highly expanded clone sizes could be underestimated.

TCRdb called the PCR reads again in MiXCR, with one record for every CDR3 protein. Of approximately 35,000 distinct CDR3 sequences in the sample, over 15% were seen once. The chain is built from TRBV19 and TRBJ1-5, with TRBD1 matching over 9 bases. This receptor was obtained from a human donor in good health. Some libraries in this study had Jurkat cell RNA spiked in. Specimen: naive CD8+ T cells from blood, with Jurkat cell RNA spiked in. Subset indicated: FACS-sorted CD8+CD4-CCR7+CD45RA+ naive T cells. The CDR3 region is CASSTDDRGEGNQPQHF. CDR3 in DNA: TGTGCCAGTAGTACAGACGACAGGGGGGAAGGCAATCAGCCCCAGCATTTT.